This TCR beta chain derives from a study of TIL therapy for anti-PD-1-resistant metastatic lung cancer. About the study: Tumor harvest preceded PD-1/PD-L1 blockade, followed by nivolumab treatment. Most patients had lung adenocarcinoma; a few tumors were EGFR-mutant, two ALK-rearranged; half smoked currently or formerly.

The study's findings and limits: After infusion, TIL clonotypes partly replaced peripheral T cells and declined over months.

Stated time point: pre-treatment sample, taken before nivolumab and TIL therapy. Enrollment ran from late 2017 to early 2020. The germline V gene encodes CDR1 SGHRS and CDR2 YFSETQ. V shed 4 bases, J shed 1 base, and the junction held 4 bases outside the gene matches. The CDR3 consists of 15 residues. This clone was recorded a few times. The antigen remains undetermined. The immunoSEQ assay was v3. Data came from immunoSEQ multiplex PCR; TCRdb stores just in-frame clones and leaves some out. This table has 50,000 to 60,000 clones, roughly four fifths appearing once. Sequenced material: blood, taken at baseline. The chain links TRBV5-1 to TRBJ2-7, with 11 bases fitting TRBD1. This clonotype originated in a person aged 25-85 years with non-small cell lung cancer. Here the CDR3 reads CASSRTGGISYEQYF. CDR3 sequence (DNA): TGCGCCAGCAGCAGGACAGGGGGCATTTCCTACGAGCAGTACTTC. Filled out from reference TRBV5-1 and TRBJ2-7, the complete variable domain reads KAGVTQTPRYLIKTRGQQVTLSCSPISGHRSVSWYQQTPGQGLQFLFEYFSETQRNKGNFPGRFSGRQFSNSRSEMNVSTLELGDSALYLCASSRTGGISYEQYFGPGTRLTVT.